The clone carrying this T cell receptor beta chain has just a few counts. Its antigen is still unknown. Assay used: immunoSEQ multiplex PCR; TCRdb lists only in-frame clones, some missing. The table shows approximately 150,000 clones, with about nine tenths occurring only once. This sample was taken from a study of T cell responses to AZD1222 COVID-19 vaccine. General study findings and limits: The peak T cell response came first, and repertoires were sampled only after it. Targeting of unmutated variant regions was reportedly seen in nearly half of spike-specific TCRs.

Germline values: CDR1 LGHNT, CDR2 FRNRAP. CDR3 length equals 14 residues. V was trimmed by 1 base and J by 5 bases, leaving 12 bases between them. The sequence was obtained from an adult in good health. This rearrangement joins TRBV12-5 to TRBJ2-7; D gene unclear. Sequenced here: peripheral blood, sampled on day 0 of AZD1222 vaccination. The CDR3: CASGLGHVVNEQYF. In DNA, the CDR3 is TGTGCTAGTGGTTTGGGCCACGTTGTTAACGAGCAGTACTTC. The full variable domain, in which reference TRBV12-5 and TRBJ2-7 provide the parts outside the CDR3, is DARVTQTPRHKVTEMGQEVTMRCQPILGHNTVFWYRQTMMQGLELLAYFRNRAPLDDSGMPKDRFSAEMPDATLATLKIQPSEPRDSAVYFCASGLGHVVNEQYFGPGTRLTVT.